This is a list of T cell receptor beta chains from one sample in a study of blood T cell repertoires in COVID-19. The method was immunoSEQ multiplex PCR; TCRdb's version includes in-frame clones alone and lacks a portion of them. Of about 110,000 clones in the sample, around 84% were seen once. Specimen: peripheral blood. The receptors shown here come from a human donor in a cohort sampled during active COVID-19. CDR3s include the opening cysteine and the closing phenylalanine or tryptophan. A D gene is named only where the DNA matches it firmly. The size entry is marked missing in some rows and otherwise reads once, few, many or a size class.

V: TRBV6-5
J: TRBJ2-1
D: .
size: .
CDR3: CATRTGVNEQFF
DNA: TGTGCCACCAGAACCGGAGTGAATGAGCAGTTCTTC

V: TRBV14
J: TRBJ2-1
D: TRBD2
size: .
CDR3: CASSQRLAGARNEQFF
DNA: TGTGCCAGCAGCCAGAGACTAGCGGGGGCCCGCAATGAGCAGTTCTTC

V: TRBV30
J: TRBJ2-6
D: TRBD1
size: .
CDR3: CAWSSGGSGANVLTF
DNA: TGTGCCTGGAGTTCAGGGGGCTCTGGGGCCAACGTCCTGACTTTC

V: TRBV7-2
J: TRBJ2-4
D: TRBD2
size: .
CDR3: CASSSPSGVAKNIQYF
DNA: TGTGCCAGCAGCTCACCTAGCGGGGTTGCCAAAAACATTCAGTACTTC

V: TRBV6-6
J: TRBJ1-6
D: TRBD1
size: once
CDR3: CASSKTGGSSPLHF
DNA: TGTGCCAGCAGTAAGACAGGGGGCTCTTCACCCCTCCACTTT

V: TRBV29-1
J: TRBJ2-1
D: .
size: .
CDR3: CSVAGQSSYNEQFF
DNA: TGCAGCGTTGCAGGACAGAGCTCCTACAATGAGCAGTTCTTC

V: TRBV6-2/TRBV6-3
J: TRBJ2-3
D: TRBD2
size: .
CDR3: CASSYSMPGWTSGGATDTQYF
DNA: TGTGCCAGCAGTTACTCGATGCCGGGATGGACTAGCGGGGGGGCCACAGATACGCAGTATTTT

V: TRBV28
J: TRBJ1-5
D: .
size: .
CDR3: CASNYYSNQPQHF
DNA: TGTGCCAGTAACTACTATAGCAATCAGCCCCAGCATTTT

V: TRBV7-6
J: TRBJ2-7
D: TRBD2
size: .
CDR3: CASSLGAGRAYEQYF
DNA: TGTGCCAGCAGCTTAGGGGCAGGGAGGGCCTACGAGCAGTACTTC

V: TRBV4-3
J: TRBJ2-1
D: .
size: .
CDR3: CASSQVGDEQFF
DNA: TGCGCCAGCAGCCAAGTCGGGGATGAGCAGTTCTTC

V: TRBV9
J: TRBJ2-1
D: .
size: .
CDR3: CASSVRGHEQFF
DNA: TGTGCCAGCAGCGTAAGGGGTCATGAGCAGTTCTTC

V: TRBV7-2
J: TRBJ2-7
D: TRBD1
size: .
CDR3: CASSLGQRYEQYF
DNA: TGTGCCAGCAGCTTGGGACAGCGATACGAGCAGTACTTC

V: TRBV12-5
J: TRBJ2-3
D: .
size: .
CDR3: CASGLGQGGTQYF
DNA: TGTGCTAGTGGTTTGGGACAGGGAGGTACGCAGTATTTT

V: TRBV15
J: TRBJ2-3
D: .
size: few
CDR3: CATSRMGVEDTQYF
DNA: TGTGCCACCAGCAGAATGGGAGTGGAAGATACGCAGTATTTT

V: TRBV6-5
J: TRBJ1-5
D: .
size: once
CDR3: CASSPFSDQPQHF
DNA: TGTGCCAGCAGCCCCTTCAGCGATCAGCCCCAGCATTTT

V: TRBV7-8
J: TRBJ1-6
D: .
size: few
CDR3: CASSLEAGWGSPLHF
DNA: TGTGCCAGCAGCTTAGAAGCGGGCTGGGGTTCACCCCTCCACTTT

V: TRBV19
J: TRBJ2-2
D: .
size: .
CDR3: CASSIPDSTGELFF
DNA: TGTGCCAGTAGCATCCCCGACAGCACCGGGGAGCTGTTTTTT